This TCR beta chain is from a study of cytomegalovirus exposure and HLA in healthy donors. General study results and limits: Certain sequence variants were highly shared and formed a cluster, and this cluster was likely a sequencing artifact. Cytomegalovirus association was assigned to approximately 160 TCR beta chains. Most subjects' HLA-A and HLA-B alleles were reportedly predicted from TCR beta sequences.

On this clone itself: Its antigen is unidentified.

Looked up from germline, CDR1 is MRHNA and CDR2 is SNTAGT. Trimming took 6 bases from V and 7 from J; bases not matched to a gene: 7. The CDR3 has 16 residues. Nominally healthy donors provided the samples, though records likely missed some immune exposures. PCR employed 60 Vbeta and 13 Jbeta primers. The table came from immunoSEQ multiplex PCR; TCRdb's copy has only in-frame clones and leaves some out. The sample features around 74,000 clones, with about 5% in its top ten. The chain employs TRBV6-4 and TRBJ2-1, with 15 positions matching TRBD2. This TCR derives from a man aged 25 to 40 in good health and CMV-seronegative. Source material: PBMCs. The CDR3 sequence: CASSPTGTSGGNEQFF. CDR3 DNA sequence: TGTGCCAGCAGCCCCACCGGGACTAGCGGGGGGAATGAGCAGTTCTTC.